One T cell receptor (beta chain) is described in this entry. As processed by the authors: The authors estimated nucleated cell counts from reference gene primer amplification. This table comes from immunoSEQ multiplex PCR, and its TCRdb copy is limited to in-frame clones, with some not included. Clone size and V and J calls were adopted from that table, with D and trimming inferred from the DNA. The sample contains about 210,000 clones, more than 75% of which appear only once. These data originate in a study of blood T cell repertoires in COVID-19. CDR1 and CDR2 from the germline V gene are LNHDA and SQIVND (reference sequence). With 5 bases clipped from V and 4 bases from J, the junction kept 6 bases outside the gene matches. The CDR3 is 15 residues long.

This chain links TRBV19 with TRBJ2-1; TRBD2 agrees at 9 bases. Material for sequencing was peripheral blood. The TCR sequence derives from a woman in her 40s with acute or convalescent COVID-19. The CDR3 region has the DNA TGTGCCAGTAGTTCACGACTAGCGGCTTACAATGAGCAGTTCTTC. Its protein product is CASSSRLAAYNEQFF.